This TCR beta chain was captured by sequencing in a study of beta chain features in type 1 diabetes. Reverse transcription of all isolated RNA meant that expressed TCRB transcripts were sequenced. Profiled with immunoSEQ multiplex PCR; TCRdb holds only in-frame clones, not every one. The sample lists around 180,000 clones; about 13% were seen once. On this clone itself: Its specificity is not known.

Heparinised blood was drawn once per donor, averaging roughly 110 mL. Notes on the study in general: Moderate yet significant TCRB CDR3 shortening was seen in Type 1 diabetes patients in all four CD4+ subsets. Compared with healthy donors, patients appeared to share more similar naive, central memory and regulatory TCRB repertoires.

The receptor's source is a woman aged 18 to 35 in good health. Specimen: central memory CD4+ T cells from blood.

CDR3 in DNA: TGTGCCTGGAGGGCTAGCGGGAGGAGCGCCGGGGAGCTGTTTTTT. Protein product: CAWRASGRSAGELFF. The chain has TRBV30 and TRBJ2-2; 11 bases fit TRBD2. The CDR3 is 15 residues long. The trim removed 3 bases at V and 6 bases at J, leaving 6 bases unmatched. Germline V gene sequence: CDR1 GTSNPN, CDR2 SVGIG (reference sequence).